A single sample gave rise to the 12 T cell receptor beta chains below, sequenced in a study of blood T cell repertoires in COVID-19. Method: immunoSEQ multiplex PCR; TCRdb's copy keeps in-frame clones and lacks some. Here the sample spans about 97,000 clones, around four fifths being singletons. Sequences were obtained from peripheral blood. The source of these receptors is a human donor in a cohort sampled during active COVID-19.

The J gene is TRBJ1-2, the V gene TRBV7-2, with D maybe TRBD1 (6 bases). The germline gives CDR1 SGHTA, CDR2 FQGNSA. The CDR3 is 13 residues long. The ends were cut back, 5 bases at V and 2 bases at J, with 9 bases in the middle. CDR3 sequence reads: CASSAGVNYGYTF. As DNA, the CDR3 is TGTGCCAGCAGCGCAGGGGTGAACTATGGCTACACCTTC.

The chain recombines TRBV19 with TRBJ1-2; TRBD1 aligns across 8 bases. CDR3 length: 15 amino acids. J was trimmed by 3 bases and V by 4 bases; bases with no gene match: 7. Germline V CDR1 and CDR2: LNHDA, SQIVND (reference sequence). For the CDR3, the DNA is TGTGCCAGTAGTACCCGGACAGGGTGGTACTATGGCTACACCTTC. This codes for CASSTRTGWYYGYTF.

Worth noting for this clone: At the DNA level, this CDR3 is encoded by other sequences in the same sample as well. The chain joins TRBV15 to TRBJ2-2; D remains ambiguous. V lost 1 base to trimming and J lost 1 base, with 4 bases between them. The germline gives CDR1 LNHNV, CDR2 YYDKDF (reference sequence). The CDR3 runs to 14 residues. The CDR3 loop is CATSRGVNTGELFF. CDR3 in DNA: TGTGCCACCAGCAGAGGAGTGAACACCGGGGAGCTGTTTTTT. The whole variable domain, remainder taken from reference TRBV15 and TRBJ2-2, is DAMVIQNPRYQVTQFGKPVTLSCSQTLNHNVMYWYQQKSSQAPKLLFHYYDKDFNNEADTPDNFQSRRPNTSFCFLDIRSPGLGDTAMYLCATSRGVNTGELFFGEGSRLTVL.

The chain has TRBV5-5 and TRBJ2-5; D possibly corresponds to TRBD2 (6 bases). The CDR3 has 19 amino acids. Germline assignment: CDR1 SGHKS and CDR2 YYEKEE (reference sequence). V lost 0 bases and J lost 0, with 21 bases in between. The CDR3 reads CASSLDRGLGLRYQETQYF. CDR3 DNA: TGTGCCAGCAGCTTGGACAGAGGGTTGGGACTCCGGTACCAAGAGACCCAGTACTTC.

This sequence joins TRBV18 and TRBJ2-3; D perhaps matches TRBD2 (6 bases). CDR3 length: 14 amino acids. Germline CDR1 and CDR2: KGHSH and LQKENI. Trimming took off 5 bases at V and 4 bases at J, with 13 bases between the two ends. The CDR3 reads CASSAARGPDTQYF. The DNA of the CDR3 is TGTGCCAGCTCAGCGGCGCGGGGTCCAGATACGCAGTATTTT.

V is TRBV5-1 and J is TRBJ2-5; D might be TRBD2 (6 bases). This CDR3 is built from 14 residues. The V gene's germline CDR1 is SGHRS and CDR2 YFSETQ. Trimming removed 0 bases at V and 4 bases at J, with 10 bases between. The CDR3 spells CASSLETRAETQYF. CDR3 sequence (DNA): TGCGCCAGCAGCTTGGAGACTAGGGCAGAGACCCAGTACTTC.

The chain combines TRBV6-5 with TRBJ1-5, with 7 bases lining up with TRBD1. Per the germline V gene, CDR1 is MNHEY and CDR2 is SVGAGI. Trimming cost V 4 bases and J 6 bases; bases outside gene matches: 3. The CDR3 is made up of 13 amino acids. DNA of the CDR3: TGTGCCAGCAGTTGGACAGGCGGTCAGCCCCAGCATTTT. Protein sequence: CASSWTGGQPQHF.

This clone has only a few counts. J is TRBJ2-1 and V is TRBV9, with TRBD1 matching 11 bases. The CDR3 runs to 16 residues. V was pared by 3 bases and J by 7 bases, with 9 bases of the junction left unmatched. CDR1 is SGDLS, CDR2 YYNGEE, per germline. The CDR3 region has the DNA TGTGCCAGCAGCGCCCTAGGACAGGGGGCGCGGAATGAGCAGTTCTTC. Translated, it gives CASSALGQGARNEQFF.

The rearrangement links TRBV4-3 to TRBJ1-2, with D possibly TRBD1 on 6 matching bases. The CDR3 spans 16 residues. Germline V lookup: CDR1 LGHNA, CDR2 YSLEER. Trimming shortened V by 0 bases and J by 7 bases, and 18 bases separated the two germline ends. CDR3 nucleotides: TGCGCCAGCAGCCAAGATTTTCGGGGGGCGCGGGGTGGCTACACCTTC. This codes for CASSQDFRGARGGYTF.

This clone was recorded only once. This chain joins TRBV15 and TRBJ2-5; TRBD2 agrees at 7 bases. Trimming removed 5 bases from V and 5 bases from J; junction bases left unmatched: 14. There are 16 residues in the CDR3. Germline V gives CDR1 LNHNV, CDR2 YYDKDF (reference sequence). CDR3 DNA sequence: TGTGCCACCAGCTGGAAAGGGCAGGCCGGGGGGGAGACCCAGTACTTC. Translating gives CATSWKGQAGGETQYF.

This clone was counted only a few times. V usage is TRBV2 and J usage is TRBJ1-1; the D gene is possibly TRBD1 (6 bases). CDR1 is SNHLY, CDR2 FYNNEI, per germline. The CDR3 consists of 14 residues. Between the trimmed V and J ends, which lost 4 bases and 4 bases, there was a span of 13 bases. The CDR3 reads CASSGLGAGTEAFF. In nucleotides, the CDR3 is TGTGCCAGCAGTGGATTGGGGGCAGGCACTGAAGCTTTCTTT.

V and J are TRBV27 and TRBJ2-2; 8 bases agree with TRBD2. V was clipped by 2 bases and J by 5 bases; unmatched bases: 10. This CDR3 has 17 amino acids. The germline V gene encodes CDR1 MNHEY and CDR2 SMNVEV (reference sequence). CDR3 amino acids: CASSLPLAGGETGELFF. CDR3 coding DNA: TGTGCCAGCAGTTTACCCTTGGCGGGGGGAGAGACCGGGGAGCTGTTTTTT.